This note documents a single TCR beta chain sequence. Per the study methods: Estimated nucleated cell counts came from reference gene primer amplification. Method: immunoSEQ multiplex PCR; TCRdb's copy keeps in-frame clones and lacks some. D and trimming were read from the DNA, whereas the V and J calls and clone size are those reported in that table. The data hold approximately 350,000 clones, with roughly 90% observed a single time. This specimen comes from a study of blood T cell repertoires in COVID-19. Overall study: Acute-phase and convalescent COVID-19 samples originated in the United States, Italy and Spain.

The CDR3 sequence is 12 residues long. Per germline, CDR1 SGHTA and CDR2 FQGNSA. V was shortened by 7 bases and J by 5 bases, with 11 bases between the two germline ends. The chain links TRBV7-2 to TRBJ2-5; D gene ambiguous. The source material was peripheral blood. This TCR derives from a woman younger than 45 with COVID-19, enrolled during active disease. The CDR3 loop is CASTTPTETQYF. The CDR3 DNA reads as TGTGCCAGCACCACCCCTACGGAGACCCAGTACTTC. The variable domain in full, completed from reference TRBV7-2 and TRBJ2-5, reads GAGVSQSPSNKVTEKGKDVELRCDPISGHTALYWYRQSLGQGLEFLIYFQGNSAPDKSGLPSDRFSAERTGGSVSTLTIQRTQQEDSAVYLCASTTPTETQYFGPGTRLLVL.